The TCR beta chain described here comes from a study of blood T cells in healthy people across ages. Through a sample-barcoded 5' primer and a J-beta primer mix, a second PCR was run for roughly 7 to 12 cycles. MiXCR, run by TCRdb on the 5' RACE reads, gives a single entry per CDR3 protein. The data contain about 1.5 million distinct CDR3 sequences, 42% of them seen just once; the ten biggest clones take up roughly 3.7%. Study-level results: No one knew whether donors had CMV, which possibly confounded expanded clonotype changes.

Regarding this clonotype: Its specificity is not known.

The CDR3 sequence is 14 residues long. The origin of this receptor is a woman between 18 and 29 years old in good health. Sequencing was performed on blood. The chain employs TRBV12-3 or TRBV12-4 and TRBJ2-5; no reliable D call. Matching the DNA end better, TRBJ2-7 makes the J call doubtful. The CDR3: CASNPRGVPYEQYF. The CDR3 nucleotides read TGTGCCAGCAATCCACGAGGAGTCCCCTACGAGCAGTACTTC.